This paragraph covers one T cell receptor beta chain sequence. Its target is unknown. This CDR3 comprises 15 residues. The V end lost 8 bases, the J end lost 1 base, and 17 bases lay between the germline ends. From germline, CDR1 is LGHNA and CDR2 YSLEER. These data come from a study of CD8 T cells in ankylosing spondylitis. Study-wide results and caveats: Reports say disease-linked clones showed up significantly more in matched ankylosing spondylitis synovial fluid. There was a TCR beta motif, made of several highly homologous variants, that appeared characteristic of ankylosing spondylitis blood. Disease-linked clones, CD8+, were relatively rare in peripheral blood. Reactive arthritis synovial fluid and blood previously showed some of these motif variants.

By quantitative 5'-RACE with molecular barcodes, the TCR beta libraries were made. TCRdb called the 5' RACE reads again in MiXCR, with one record for every CDR3 protein. The sample has 800,000 to 900,000 distinct CDR3 sequences, approximately 12% seen once; the top ten hold approximately 0.51%. This chain uses TRBV4-3 with TRBJ1-1; the D is unclear. This receptor was obtained from a male donor with ankylosing spondylitis. Sequences were obtained from blood, either unsorted or a sorted T cell fraction (not recorded which). The CDR3, as DNA: TGCGCCAGCGCTAAAGGGCGGCGGGGGAACACTGAAGCTTTCTTT. This sequence encodes CASAKGRRGNTEAFF.